The present entry profiles one T cell receptor beta chain with its context. This entry comes from a study of radiotherapy plus CTLA-4 blockade in lung cancer. Turning to the study itself: Among enrolled patients, less than 20% responded and around 30% achieved disease control.

Libraries were prepared by immunoSEQ multiplex PCR; TCRdb keeps only in-frame clonotypes and omits some of them. The sample consists of roughly 90,000 clones, roughly 85% of them appearing once. Trimming removed 8 bases from V and 3 bases from J, with 14 bases in between. The germline gives CDR1 SNHLY, CDR2 FYNNEI. CDR3 length: 14 amino acids. The genes are TRBV2 and TRBJ2-1; D unresolved. This receptor was identified in a human donor with non-small cell lung cancer that progressed on radiotherapy plus ipilimumab. The starting material was peripheral blood, obtained from a patient treated with radiotherapy plus ipilimumab. Written as DNA, the CDR3 is TGTGCCAGCCAGGACCGCGTTGTCTACAATGAGCAGTTCTTC. The encoded protein is CASQDRVVYNEQFF.